Detailed here is one T cell receptor beta chain. This clone's antigen is unknown. Within one base of it there is no much larger clone, and no base qualities were kept. Receptor libraries were prepared by 5' RACE. Sequencer: Illumina HiSeq 2000. A universal primer binding site was introduced by template switching, and a unique molecular identifier was present in the final cDNA, enabling accurate counting of TCR cDNA molecules. First-strand cDNA for TCR alpha and beta chains was synthesized from specific primers in the conserved constant-segment region. To control for contamination, every cDNA library carried two barcodes: a SMART-Mk sample barcode plus Illumina barcodes. TruSeq adapter sequences, together with Illumina sample barcodes, were added in two successive PCR steps. TCR alpha and beta cDNA libraries were sequenced on the Illumina HiSeq platform with custom primers. The authors' analysis ran thus. Unique molecular identifiers were extracted from raw reads with MiGEC, and CDR3 positions were determined with MiXCR. For each individual, recombination models were inferred using an EM algorithm with the repgenHMM and IGoR tools. The analysis of shared clonotypes was done with the tcR package in R, with sharing normalized by the product of cloneset sizes. Out-of-frame nonproductive sequences were analyzed to study raw recombination free of thymic and clonal selection effects. TCRdb handled the public reads itself, with Q25 trimming in fastp and clone calling in MiXCR, and kept productive beta chains. Identical CDR3 protein sequences are pooled into one entry, listed with their most common genes and DNA. It is TCRdb's table, rather than the study itself, that gives the V and J calls and clone size. The sample contains 300,000 to 400,000 distinct CDR3 sequences, approximately 8.8% of them found a single time. The ten largest account for about 9.1% of the sample.

Trimmed from V: 5 bases; trimmed from J: 2 bases; junction bases lacking a gene match: 6. Its CDR3 holds 14 amino acids, cysteine through phenylalanine. The CDR3 DNA has 42 bases and is translated from base 1. From a lookup of the germline V gene (reference sequence), CDR1 and CDR2 are DFQATT and SNEGSKA. This sample was included in a study of identical twins (dated by TCRdb to about 2016). In terms of the full investigation: TCR alpha and beta repertoires from monozygotic twins, unrelated adults of various ages and cord blood were deep-sequenced to test whether fetal clonotypes persist. To rule out contamination, replicate twin experiments were performed at different times with different library preparation protocols. The investigation overall reported the following: Abundant cord blood beta clonotypes carried fewer insertions; young adult naive repertoires showed a weaker similar trend, while memory repertoires showed none. The excess sharing between twins in beta out-of-frame sequences was weaker because fewer shared sequences reduced the signal-to-noise ratio. Compared with coincidental sharing between unrelated individuals, out-of-frame TCR alpha sequences shared between twins had an excess of sequences with low generation probability. Invariant T cells such as MAIT and iNKT could partly confound zero-insertion analyses, though diverse VJ usage argued against this for most clonotypes. Because the same donors could not be followed over many years, conclusions were based on cross-sectional statistical analysis. Out-of-frame TCR alpha sharing in monozygotic twins was systematically underestimated by recombination models, whereas sharing between unrelated individuals was in agreement with the recombination models.

Only healthy Caucasian donors were included. The study also sequenced three unrelated non-twin adults: a male aged 18 to 29, a male aged 50 to 60 and a female aged 50 to 60. Miltenyi CD45RO+ enrichment and human naive T-cell isolation kits were used to isolate memory (CD45RO+) and naive T cells from PBMC. The sample was naive T cells sorted from blood. Per the publication, the cell subset or site label means: cells isolated with a human naive T-cell isolation kit. The clonotype was recovered from a woman between 50 and 59 years old in good health. This chain is built from TRBV20-1 and TRBJ2-7, and 10 junctional nucleotides match TRBD2. The CDR3 protein sequence reads: CSAEPGTSAYEQYF. The nucleotides are TGCAGTGCTGAACCAGGGACTAGCGCCTACGAGCAGTACTTC.